This T cell receptor (beta chain) was documented in a study of OX40 agonist ivuxolimab in advanced cancers. Background on the whole study: Ivuxolimab was an agonistic, fully human IgG2 monoclonal antibody directed against OX40 (CD134), a costimulatory receptor. Partial responses were achieved by three dose-escalation patients, of whom one had hepatocellular carcinoma and two had cutaneous melanoma. The point of sequencing TCRbeta in the periphery was to test whether ivuxolimab changed TCR sequence diversity and drove clonal T-cell expansion. Intravenous ivuxolimab was administered to patients every 2 weeks at six dose levels: 0.01, 0.1, 0.3, 1.5, 3 and 10 mg/kg. The paper covers the monotherapy dose-escalation part of the phase I ivuxolimab trial, which included N ≈ 50 patients. Of the approximately 50 dose-escalation patients, hepatocellular carcinoma was present in around 19, melanoma in around 15, renal cell carcinoma in 9 and head and neck cancer in 9. Patients were allowed to have had prior anti-PD-1, anti-PD-L1 or anti-CTLA-4 therapy, and around 41% of the dose-escalation patients had previously received checkpoint inhibitors. The dose-escalation cohort was roughly 80% male with a mean age of about 65 years, ranging from roughly 20 to 85.

A remark on this clone: Its antigen specificity is not known. Base qualities are not provided; no much larger clone lies one nucleotide away.

Genomic DNA was extracted from sorted cells for sequencing of the TCRbeta CDR3 region. The immunoSEQ Assay was used to sequence the TCRbeta CDR3 regions. Not all clones reach the TCRdb copy of this immuneACCESS table, which keeps in-frame sequences only. Checked studies attribute under half of the gap to unresolved V genes and leave the rest unexplained. This sample has tens of thousands of clones in its table, and 80% to 90% of those were observed once. About 0.53% of the sample is in the top ten clones. Overall study results and their limits: Low levels of normalized T-cell clonal expansion were also shown by some nonresponding patients. Antigen specificity was not determined for the clonally expanded peripheral T cells. After ivuxolimab, more expanded clones were found on average in CD8+ T cells than in CD4+ T cells. Partial responders in the 0.1-3.0 mg/kg groups had among the lowest normalized peripheral clonal expansion, especially among CD8+ T cells. At doses from 0.1 to 3.0 mg/kg, clonal expansion was seen in both CD4+ and CD8+ blood T cells between baseline and week 6.

The trial excluded patients who had a history of autoimmune disease or were on systemic immunosuppression. Peripheral blood for TCR sequencing was collected from all dose cohorts at baseline, on cycle 4 day 1, and on cycle 7 day 1. Samples came from an open-label, multicenter, first-in-human phase I dose-escalation trial of ivuxolimab. The trial enrolled adults with locally advanced or metastatic head and neck squamous cell, hepatocellular, melanoma or renal cell carcinoma. CD4+ and CD8+ T cells were sorted separately from peripheral blood before TCR sequencing. The specimen was CD4+ or CD8+ T cells sorted from blood, collected in a trial of the OX40 agonist ivuxolimab. The clonotype was recovered from an adult with an advanced solid tumor such as melanoma, head and neck, liver or kidney cancer.

The sequenced DNA: TGTGCCAGCAGTTACTCGACCCTGCTAGATACCGGGGAGCTGTTTTTT. This gives the protein CASSYSTLLDTGELFF. The chain uses TRBV6-5 and TRBJ2-2; no D gene can be assigned with confidence. V is clipped by 0 bases and J by 5 bases, and the sequence between their germline boundaries is 13 bases long. The cysteine opens and the phenylalanine closes a CDR3 of 16 amino acids. The read is trimmed to its CDR3 DNA, 48 bases read in frame from base 1. The germline V gene specifies MNHEY as CDR1 and SVGAGI as CDR2.